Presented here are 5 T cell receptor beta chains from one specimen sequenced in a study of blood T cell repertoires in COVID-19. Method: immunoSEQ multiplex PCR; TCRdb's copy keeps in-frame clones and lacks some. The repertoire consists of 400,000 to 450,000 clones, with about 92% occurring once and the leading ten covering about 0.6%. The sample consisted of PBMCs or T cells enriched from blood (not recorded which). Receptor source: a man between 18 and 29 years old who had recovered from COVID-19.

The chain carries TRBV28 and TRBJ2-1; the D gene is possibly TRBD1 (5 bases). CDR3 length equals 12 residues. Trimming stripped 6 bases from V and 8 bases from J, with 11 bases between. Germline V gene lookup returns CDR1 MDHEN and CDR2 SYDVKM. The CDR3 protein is CASRHPGYEQFF. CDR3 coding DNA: TGTGCCAGCAGGCACCCAGGGTATGAGCAGTTCTTC.

CDR3 sequence: CASSQSTGIRAFF. CDR3 sequence (DNA): TGTGCCAGCAGCCAAAGTACAGGAATACGAGCTTTCTTT. The chain carries TRBV3-1 (or the pseudogene TRBV3-2) and TRBJ1-1; D possibly corresponds to TRBD1 (5 bases). The CDR3 spans 13 residues. V shed 2 bases and J shed 10 bases, with 14 bases lying between them. CDR1 and CDR2 (germline): LGHDT, YNNKEL (reference sequence).

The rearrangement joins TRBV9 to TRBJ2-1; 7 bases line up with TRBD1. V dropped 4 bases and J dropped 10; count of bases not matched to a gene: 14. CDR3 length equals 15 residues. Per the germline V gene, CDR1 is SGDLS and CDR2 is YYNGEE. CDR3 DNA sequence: TGTGCCAGCAGCATCCAAGGGGGCAGTGGGGGAGAGCAGTTCTTC. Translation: CASSIQGGSGGEQFF.

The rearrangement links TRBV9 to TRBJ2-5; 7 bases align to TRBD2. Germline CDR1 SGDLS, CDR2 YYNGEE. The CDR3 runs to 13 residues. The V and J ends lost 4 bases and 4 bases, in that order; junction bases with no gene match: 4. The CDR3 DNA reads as TGTGCCAGCAGCCCGGCTAGCGGAGAGACCCAGTACTTC. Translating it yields CASSPASGETQYF.

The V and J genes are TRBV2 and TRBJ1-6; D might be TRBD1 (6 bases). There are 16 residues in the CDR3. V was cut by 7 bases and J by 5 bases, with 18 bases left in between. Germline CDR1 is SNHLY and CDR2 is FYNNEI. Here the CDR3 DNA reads TGTGCCAGCACCCTCGCCAGGGGAGGGCATAATTCACCCCTCCACTTT. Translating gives CASTLARGGHNSPLHF.